This T cell receptor beta chain was captured in a study of cytomegalovirus exposure and HLA in healthy donors. Study results and caveats: The study listed under 200 cytomegalovirus-associated TCR beta chains. Reportedly, cytomegalovirus status was diagnosed with high sensitivity and specificity.

60 Vbeta and 13 Jbeta primers were used in PCR. Clones were sequenced by immunoSEQ multiplex PCR, and TCRdb holds only the in-frame ones, with some missing. The sample has 150,000 to 180,000 clones, about 68% seen once. The V gene's germline CDR1 is SGHTA and CDR2 FQGNSA. The CDR3 contains 15 residues. The ends were cut back, 2 bases at V and 7 bases at J, with 14 bases in the middle. Healthy individuals who donated bone marrow served as the donors. Note on this clone: Its target is unknown.

The chain links TRBV7-2 to TRBJ1-4, with D uncertain. The TCR was taken from a man aged 25-40 years in good health and CMV-seronegative. The sequencing sample was made of PBMCs. The CDR3 sequence is CASSLRPGGGEKLFF. CDR3 nucleotides: TGTGCCAGCAGCTTACGTCCGGGAGGTGGTGAAAAACTGTTTTTT.